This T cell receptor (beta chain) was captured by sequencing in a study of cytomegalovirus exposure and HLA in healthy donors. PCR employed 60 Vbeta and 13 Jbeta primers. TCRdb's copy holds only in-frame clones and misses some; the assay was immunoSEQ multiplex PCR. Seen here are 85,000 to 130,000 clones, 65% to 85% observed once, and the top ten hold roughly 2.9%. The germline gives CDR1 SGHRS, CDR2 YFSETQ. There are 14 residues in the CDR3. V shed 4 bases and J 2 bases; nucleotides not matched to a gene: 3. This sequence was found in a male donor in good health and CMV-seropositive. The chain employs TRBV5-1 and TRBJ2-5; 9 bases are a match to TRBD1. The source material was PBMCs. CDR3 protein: CASSHDRGQETQYF. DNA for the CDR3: TGCGCCAGCAGCCATGACAGGGGGCAAGAGACCCAGTACTTC.